Reported below is one T cell receptor (beta chain). These data are taken from a study of blood T cell repertoires in COVID-19. Some clones are missing from TCRdb's copy, which holds only in-frame ones; the method was immunoSEQ multiplex PCR. The data show approximately 100,000 clones, more than 80% seen once. The CDR3 runs to 15 residues. Per germline, CDR1 MNHNY and CDR2 SVGAGI (reference sequence). V shed 0 bases and J shed 2 bases, with 10 bases lying between them. The material sequenced was peripheral blood. V gene TRBV6-6 combines with J gene TRBJ1-2, with unresolved D. The clonotype comes from a human donor in a cohort sampled during active COVID-19. CDR3 region: CASSYSPNQNYGYTF. CDR3 coding DNA: TGTGCCAGCAGTTACTCACCAAATCAGAACTATGGCTACACCTTC.